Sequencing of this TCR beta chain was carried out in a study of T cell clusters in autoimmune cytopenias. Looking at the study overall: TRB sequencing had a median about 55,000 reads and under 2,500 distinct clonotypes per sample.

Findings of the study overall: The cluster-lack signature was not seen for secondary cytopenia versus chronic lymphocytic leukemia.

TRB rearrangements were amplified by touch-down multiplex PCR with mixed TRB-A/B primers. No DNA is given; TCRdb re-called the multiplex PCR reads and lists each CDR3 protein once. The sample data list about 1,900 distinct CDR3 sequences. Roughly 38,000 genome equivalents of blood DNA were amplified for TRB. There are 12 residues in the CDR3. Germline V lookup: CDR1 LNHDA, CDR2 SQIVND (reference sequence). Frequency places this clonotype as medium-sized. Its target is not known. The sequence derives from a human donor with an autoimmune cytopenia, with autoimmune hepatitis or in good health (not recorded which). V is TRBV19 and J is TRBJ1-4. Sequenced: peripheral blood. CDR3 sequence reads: CASSIGGKKLFF.